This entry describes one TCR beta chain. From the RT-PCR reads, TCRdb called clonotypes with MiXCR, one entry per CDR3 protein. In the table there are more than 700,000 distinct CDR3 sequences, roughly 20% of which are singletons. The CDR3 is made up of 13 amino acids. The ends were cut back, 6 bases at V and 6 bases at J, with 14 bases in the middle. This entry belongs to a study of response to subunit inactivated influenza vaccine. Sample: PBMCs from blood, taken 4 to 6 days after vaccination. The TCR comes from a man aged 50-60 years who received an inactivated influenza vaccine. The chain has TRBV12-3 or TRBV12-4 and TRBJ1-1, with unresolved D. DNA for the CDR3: TGTGCCAGCAGCCCGACTGCCTGGGCTGAAGCTTTCTTT. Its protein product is CASSPTAWAEAFF.